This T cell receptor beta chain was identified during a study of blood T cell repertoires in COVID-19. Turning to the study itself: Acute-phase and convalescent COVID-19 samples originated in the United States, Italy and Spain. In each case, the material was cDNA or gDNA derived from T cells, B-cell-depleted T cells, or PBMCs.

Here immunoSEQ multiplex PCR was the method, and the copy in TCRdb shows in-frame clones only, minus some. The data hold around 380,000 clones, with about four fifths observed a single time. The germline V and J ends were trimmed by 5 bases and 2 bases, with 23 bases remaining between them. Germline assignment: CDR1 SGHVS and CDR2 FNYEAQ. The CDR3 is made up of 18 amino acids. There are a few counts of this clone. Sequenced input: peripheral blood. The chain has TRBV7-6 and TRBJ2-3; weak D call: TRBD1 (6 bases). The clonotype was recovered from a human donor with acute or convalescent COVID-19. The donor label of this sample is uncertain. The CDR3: CASSPGDTANPFTDTQYF. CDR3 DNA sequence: TGTGCCAGCAGCCCAGGGGACACCGCAAACCCATTCACAGATACGCAGTATTTT. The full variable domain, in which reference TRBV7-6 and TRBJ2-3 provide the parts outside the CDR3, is GAGVSQSPRYKVTKRGQDVALRCDPISGHVSLYWYRQALGQGPEFLTYFNYEAQQDKSGLPNDRFSAERPEGSISTLTIQRTEQRDSAMYRCASSPGDTANPFTDTQYFGPGTRLTVL.